The entry that follows covers one T cell receptor (beta chain) sequence. Its specificity is not known. These data belong to a study of T cells expressing NK-cell markers. Overall study context: The TCR beta repertoires were obtained from sorted CD3+CD56+NKG2C+, CD3+CD56+NKG2C- and CD3+CD56-NKG2C+ T cells. Study-wide points: In a few donors, dominant clonotypes made up 28.3-60.1% of CD3+CD56-NKG2C+ cells.

One entry per CDR3 protein, without DNA, is what TCRdb gives after re-calling the 5' RACE reads. Reported are about 110,000 distinct CDR3 sequences; the ten largest clones contain roughly 20%. The CDR3 has 17 amino acids. This chain connects TRBV12-3 or TRBV12-4 to TRBJ2-1. The origin of this receptor is a woman between 18 and 70 years old in good health. The sequencing input was blood T cells: a sorted CD56 or NKG2C T cell subset, CD4+ or CD8+ T cells, or bulk PBMC T cells (not recorded which). CDR3 sequence reads: CASSASWWPSFYNEQFF.